Each of the 8 T cell receptor beta chains below was sequenced from the same sample in a study of T cell changes during pregnancy in multiple sclerosis. This table comes from immunoSEQ multiplex PCR, and its TCRdb copy is limited to in-frame clones, with some not included. The profile shows around 79,000 clones, 80% to 95% of them singletons. Sequenced here: CD4+ T cells from peripheral blood mononuclear cells, sampled in the second trimester of pregnancy. Receptor source: a female donor with multiple sclerosis, enrolled in a pregnancy study.

J is TRBJ2-7 and V is TRBV9, with 7 bases lining up with TRBD1. Germline trimming cut 0 bases from V and 6 bases from J; bases unmatched to any gene: 3. CDR3 length equals 13 residues. In germline, CDR1 is SGDLS, CDR2 YYNGEE. The CDR3: CASSVAGQAEQYF. CDR3 nucleotide sequence: TGTGCCAGCAGCGTAGCTGGACAGGCCGAGCAGTACTTC.

V usage is TRBV7-9 and J usage is TRBJ1-2, with D unresolved. CDR3 length equals 15 residues. CDR1 is SEHNR and CDR2 is FQNEAQ in the germline V gene (reference sequence). V was cut by 6 bases and J by 3 bases, with 17 bases left in between. CDR3 in DNA: TGTGCCAGCAGTTCCCCCTCGCCGAGCGACTATGGCTACACCTTC. It yields the protein CASSSPSPSDYGYTF.

The chain uses TRBV28 and TRBJ2-7; 7 bases map to TRBD1. Germline V gives CDR1 MDHEN, CDR2 SYDVKM. The trim removed 3 bases at V and 4 bases at J, leaving 9 bases unmatched. This CDR3 is built from 15 residues. The CDR3 here is CASSLPGQGVYEQYF. The DNA of the CDR3 is TGTGCCAGCAGTTTGCCCGGCCAGGGGGTATACGAGCAGTACTTC.

The V gene is TRBV5-4, the J gene TRBJ1-2, with 8 bases that match TRBD1. The V gene's germline CDR1 is SGHNT and CDR2 YYREEE (reference sequence). The CDR3 length is 16 residues. The ends lost 4 bases at V and 4 bases at J; junction bases unmatched: 12. CDR3 bases: TGTGCCAGCAGCCCTTCTAGACCCGACAGGGGCTATGGCTACACCTTC. It translates to CASSPSRPDRGYGYTF.

V gene TRBV7-9 combines with J gene TRBJ1-1; 7 bases are shared with TRBD1. After removal of 6 bases from V and 1 base from J, the junction contained 8 bases not matched to a gene. Looked up from germline, CDR1 is SEHNR and CDR2 is FQNEAQ (reference sequence). This CDR3 contains 15 residues. The CDR3 spells CASSPTSGGNTEAFF. The CDR3 nucleotides are TGTGCCAGCAGTCCTACGTCAGGGGGGAACACTGAAGCTTTCTTT. Based on the CDR3 plus reference TRBV7-9 and TRBJ1-1, the full variable domain is DTGVSQNPRHKITKRGQNVTFRCDPISEHNRLYWYRQTLGQGPEFLTYFQNEAQLEKSRLLSDRFSAERPKGSFSTLEIQRTEQGDSAMYLCASSPTSGGNTEAFFGQGTRLTVV.

The V call is TRBV7-6, the J call TRBJ2-1, with a possible D match to TRBD2 (5 bases). Germline V gene sequence: CDR1 SGHVS, CDR2 FNYEAQ. This CDR3 is built from 16 residues. V was cut by 1 base and J by 3 bases, with 13 bases left in between. CDR3 protein: CASSLVLSEDYNEQFF. The CDR3 DNA is TGTGCCAGCAGCTTAGTGCTTAGCGAGGACTACAATGAGCAGTTCTTC.

J is TRBJ2-1 and V is TRBV6-6; 9 bases are a match to TRBD1. The CDR3 spans 16 residues. CDR1 MNHNY and CDR2 SVGAGI come from the germline V gene (reference sequence). With 6 bases clipped from V and 7 bases from J, the junction kept 13 bases outside the gene matches. CDR3 region: CASSIRGQGGSNEQFF. As DNA, the CDR3 is TGTGCCAGCAGCATACGGGGACAGGGTGGTAGTAATGAGCAGTTCTTC.

The chain couples TRBV5-1 to TRBJ2-1; possibly TRBD2 for D (5 bases). Trimming took 5 bases from V and 5 from J, leaving 11 bases between them. The germline V gene has CDR1 SGHRS and CDR2 YFSETQ. The CDR3 sequence is 13 residues long. CDR3 sequence: CASSFGRDNEQFF. For the CDR3, the DNA is TGCGCCAGCAGTTTCGGGCGGGACAATGAGCAGTTCTTC.